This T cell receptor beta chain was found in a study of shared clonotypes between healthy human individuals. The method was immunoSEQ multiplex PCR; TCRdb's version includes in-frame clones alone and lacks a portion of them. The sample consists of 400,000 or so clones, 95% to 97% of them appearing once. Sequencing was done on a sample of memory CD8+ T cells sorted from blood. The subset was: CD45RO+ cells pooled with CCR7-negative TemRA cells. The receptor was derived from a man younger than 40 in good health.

Here the CDR3 DNA reads TGTGCCAGCAGCTTAGCGGTAGCCAAAAACATTCAGTACTTC. This sequence encodes CASSLAVAKNIQYF. The chain couples TRBV7-2 to TRBJ2-4; D not resolved. The CDR3 covers 14 residues. V dropped 0 bases and J dropped 0 bases, with 3 bases sitting between them. CDR1 is SGHTA, CDR2 FQGNSA, per germline.